The T cell receptor beta chain described here comes from a study of human T cells and chemical hapten exposure. Separate cDNA molecules received unique molecular identifiers, which the library attached to them. One entry per CDR3 protein results from TCRdb running MiXCR on the 5' RACE reads. The repertoire has approximately 110,000 distinct CDR3 sequences, 15% to 20% of them found once; the top ten carry approximately 3%. This clonotype has just a few counts. Germline V lookup: CDR1 SGHAT, CDR2 FQNNGV. The CDR3 loop spans 14 amino acids. V gave up 3 bases and J gave up 4 bases, with 12 bases separating them. Blood, whole and unfractionated, served as the source for total RNA extraction.

The V call is TRBV11-2, the J call TRBJ1-1; D might be TRBD1 (6 bases). The TCR comes from a human donor in good health. CDR3 DNA sequence: TGTGCCAGCAGCTTTGGGGGCAGGGGCACTGAAGCTTTCTTT. Translating gives CASSFGGRGTEAFF.